The rows below give T cell receptor beta chains drawn from one sample of a study of PD-1 blockade in classical Hodgkin lymphoma. This table comes from immunoSEQ multiplex PCR, and its TCRdb copy is limited to in-frame clones, with some not included. The sample yields under 130,000 clones, over 85% seen once. This sample comprised peripheral blood mononuclear cells (PBMCs), obtained before the fourth cycle of nivolumab. The source of these receptors is a human donor with classical Hodgkin lymphoma. Both conserved end residues are trimmed from each CDR3. Each record gives: V gene, CDR3 protein.

TRBV7-8,ASSLELGGYGYT
TRBV4-1,ASSQEAATLRTGELF
TRBV30,AWRYRGRPYEQY
TRBV19,ASSIGPQPYNEQF
TRBV2,ASSRTSGREQF
TRBV18,ASSRTGDPEAF
TRBV9,ASSVEAGGVTDTQY
TRBV28,ASSFPRRRIERYFSYNEQF
TRBV4-1,ASSQQGQGRTEAF
TRBV7-2,ASSWGQGQLAYEQY
TRBV19,ASITGAGYTEAF
TRBV6-6,ASSYRTGYEQY
TRBV30,AWSLGVLAGGFNEQF
TRBV4-3,ASSQEGKGKGNTEAF
TRBV5-4,ASSLGLASYNEQF
TRBV7-6,ASSPGLSYFEQY
TRBV5-1,ASSSSGTQGSGYT
TRBV29-1,SVARQGGYEAF
TRBV2,ASSEYSVTEQY
TRBV6-1,ASRRQGNPGNTIY
TRBV27,ASSPGRSRGYEQY
TRBV7-9,ASSHPKSGLGGNKQF
TRBV7-6,ASSLNRETQY
TRBV7-6,ASSPRTGTGNTIY
TRBV27,ASSFGTGVSEQY
TRBV28,ASSPHPGTGNTGELF
TRBV29-1,SVRETGRSGLQY
TRBV7-2,ASSSVGQVEGQPQH
TRBV7-2,ASCPGTHTGELF
TRBV9,ASSVAEGSSGNTIY
TRBV19,ATSKGSGANVLT
TRBV10-3,AISESPGQAYEQY
TRBV2,ASKAGQGKETQY
TRBV6-5,ASRPGTTVTDTQY
TRBV21-1,ASSARTGATNEKLF
TRBV6-4,ASSLSLASGTQY
TRBV30,AWSVRTRFTYEQY
TRBV19,ASSPTGASYEQY
TRBV19,ASSIEVAEGAKNIQY
TRBV5-4,ASSPKTGGFTDTQY
TRBV19,ASHQDNRRENEKLF
TRBV15,ATSRDLLEGAF
TRBV4-1,ASSQDYVTPVKTQY
TRBV7-2,ASSLGQGTHIQY
TRBV7-9,ASSLGGLGHPKAF
TRBV5-6,ASILSGRQPNEQF
TRBV5-5,ASSLWGDSNQPQH
TRBV27,ASSLQGKSYEQY
TRBV7-2,ASSGGKNTEAF
TRBV19,ASRRDNSNQPQH
TRBV18,ASSVRDHHFGEQY
TRBV4-1,ASSQGQAGPTDTQY
TRBV7-8,ASSLVASNIQY
TRBV28,ASSFGRANNQPQH
TRBV23-1,ASSQPRLVTGELF
TRBV6-5,ASNKPGRKTQY
TRBV18,ASSDATGLGNTIY
TRBV4-1,ASSQVGTGINYGYT
TRBV9,ASRRGGSGNTIY
TRBV7-9,ASSPGTQLSYEQY